This TCR beta chain comes out of a study of vaccination and CD4 T cells after COVID-19 (dated by TCRdb to between 2022 and 2023). In the study overall: Convalescent patients had a positive SARS-CoV-2 result on nasal swab PCR, and of these patients, 8 or 9 had mild disease and one had severe disease. Six males and four females were included in the convalescent cohort, with two Hispanic individuals, seven Caucasians, two Asians and one multiracial person represented. Participants received two doses of either the Pfizer-BioNTech BNT162b2 vaccine (n=8) or the Moderna mRNA-1273 vaccine (n=2). Post-COVID blood samples were collected from convalescent patients a median of roughly 100 days after diagnosis, with a range of roughly 35 to 180 days. Post-vaccine blood samples were collected a median of 72 days after the second vaccine dose, ranging from about 12 to 250 days. The cultures were stimulated with overlapping spike peptide pools from SARS-CoV-2 and from the common cold coronaviruses HCoV-NL63, HCoV-OC43 and HCoV-229E. In control cultures, a CEFX viral epitope pool was used as positive control, an HIV-1 Nef peptide pool was used as negative control, or no peptide was added. In over 8 COVID-19 convalescent patients and several infection-naive healthy vaccine recipients, the spike-specific CD4+ TCR repertoire before mRNA vaccination was compared with the repertoire after mRNA vaccination.

The germline V gene provides CDR1 SNHLY and CDR2 FYNNEI. Unmatched junction bases come to 9, with V trimmed by 7 bases and J by 6 bases. Spanning cysteine to phenylalanine, the CDR3 consists of 14 amino acids. Only the CDR3 DNA is retained, 42 bases long and in frame from the first base. Sample treatment or condition, as interpreted from the label and publication: roughly ten-day PBMC culture with coronavirus spike peptide pools or control peptides (ViraFEST assay). The ViraFEST assay, used in the study, expanded antigen-specific T cells with peptide pools and then identified the expanded clonotypes through TCR sequencing. The positive SARS-CoV-2 PCR tests of the convalescent patients were dated from March to December 2020, before the Alpha, Beta and Delta variants emerged in the United States. Each well held around 2 million PBMCs cultured in IMDM containing around 5% human AB serum and 9 to 10 IU/ml IL-2, with around 9.2 ug/ml peptide pools added. Half of the culture medium was replaced with fresh IL-2-containing medium on days 3 and 7. Once the cells had been in culture for over nine days, the EasySep CD4+ T cell isolation kit was used to isolate CD4+ T cells by negative selection. Ficoll-Paque Plus gradient centrifugation was used to isolate PBMCs from whole blood, and the isolated PBMCs were then either used fresh or cryopreserved at -140C. Triplicate wells were generally used for each culture condition.

Library method: PCR. DNA from cultured CD4+ T cells was subjected to TCR sequencing with the Oncomine TCR Beta short-read assay at the Johns Hopkins FTIC core. Genomic DNA was extracted from the cultured CD4+ T cells with the QIAamp micro DNA kit. The Oncomine TCR Beta libraries from cultured CD4+ T cells were pooled using unique dual indexes and then sequenced on an Illumina iSeq 100. The authors' analysis ran thus. Non-productive sequences were filtered out, and CDR3s that did not start with C, did not end with F or W, or were shorter than 7 amino acids were discarded. Antigen-specific clonotypes were identified using the MANAFEST web application through comparison of peptide-stimulated wells with reference and other culture wells. Positive clones required FDR below 0.05, an odds ratio above 5, and productive frequency above 0.1% in at least two of three replicate wells. Clonotypes that were significantly expanded in both SARS-CoV-2 spike wells and at least one common cold coronavirus spike condition were defined as cross-reactive. CDR3 homology was assessed with Levenshtein distances (stringdist) and unrooted phylogenetic trees (ape) in R version 3.6.1. TCRdb ran its own pipeline on the public reads, namely fastp trimming at Q25 and MiXCR clone calling, and kept in-frame beta chains. Rows with a matching CDR3 protein are joined into one entry that keeps the most common DNA and genes. V and J calls and clone size were set by TCRdb, not the authors. This sample holds about 20,000 distinct CDR3 sequences; 45% to 70% were observed only once. 16% of the sample is held by the ten biggest clonotypes.

As regards this clonotype: Its antigen is still unknown. The input lacks base qualities; no much larger clone sits a single base away.

What the study reported, not specific to this receptor: In convalescent patients, a median roughly 87% of post-vaccine SARS-CoV-2-reactive clones were detected only after vaccination, and vaccine-specific priming was suggested by this finding. The number of convalescent patients in the study was relatively small, and the study did not examine early timepoints following natural infection. In convalescent patients, nearly all vaccine-specific clones (304 of 307) were found to be mono-reactive for SARS-CoV-2 spike rather than cross-reactive with common cold coronaviruses. An increase in the median number of SARS-CoV-2-reactive clonotypes from around 20 after infection to a few dozen after vaccination was observed, but the change was not found to be significant.

Sequenced sample: CD4+ T cells from blood, cultured in vitro. The receptor was isolated from a human donor who had recovered from COVID-19. The chain is encoded by TRBV2 joined to TRBJ1-5; 7 central bases correspond to TRBD1. The DNA sequence follows: TGTGCCAGCAATTTCCAGGGGGGTAGTCAGCCCCAGCATTTT. Protein translation: CASNFQGGSQPQHF.